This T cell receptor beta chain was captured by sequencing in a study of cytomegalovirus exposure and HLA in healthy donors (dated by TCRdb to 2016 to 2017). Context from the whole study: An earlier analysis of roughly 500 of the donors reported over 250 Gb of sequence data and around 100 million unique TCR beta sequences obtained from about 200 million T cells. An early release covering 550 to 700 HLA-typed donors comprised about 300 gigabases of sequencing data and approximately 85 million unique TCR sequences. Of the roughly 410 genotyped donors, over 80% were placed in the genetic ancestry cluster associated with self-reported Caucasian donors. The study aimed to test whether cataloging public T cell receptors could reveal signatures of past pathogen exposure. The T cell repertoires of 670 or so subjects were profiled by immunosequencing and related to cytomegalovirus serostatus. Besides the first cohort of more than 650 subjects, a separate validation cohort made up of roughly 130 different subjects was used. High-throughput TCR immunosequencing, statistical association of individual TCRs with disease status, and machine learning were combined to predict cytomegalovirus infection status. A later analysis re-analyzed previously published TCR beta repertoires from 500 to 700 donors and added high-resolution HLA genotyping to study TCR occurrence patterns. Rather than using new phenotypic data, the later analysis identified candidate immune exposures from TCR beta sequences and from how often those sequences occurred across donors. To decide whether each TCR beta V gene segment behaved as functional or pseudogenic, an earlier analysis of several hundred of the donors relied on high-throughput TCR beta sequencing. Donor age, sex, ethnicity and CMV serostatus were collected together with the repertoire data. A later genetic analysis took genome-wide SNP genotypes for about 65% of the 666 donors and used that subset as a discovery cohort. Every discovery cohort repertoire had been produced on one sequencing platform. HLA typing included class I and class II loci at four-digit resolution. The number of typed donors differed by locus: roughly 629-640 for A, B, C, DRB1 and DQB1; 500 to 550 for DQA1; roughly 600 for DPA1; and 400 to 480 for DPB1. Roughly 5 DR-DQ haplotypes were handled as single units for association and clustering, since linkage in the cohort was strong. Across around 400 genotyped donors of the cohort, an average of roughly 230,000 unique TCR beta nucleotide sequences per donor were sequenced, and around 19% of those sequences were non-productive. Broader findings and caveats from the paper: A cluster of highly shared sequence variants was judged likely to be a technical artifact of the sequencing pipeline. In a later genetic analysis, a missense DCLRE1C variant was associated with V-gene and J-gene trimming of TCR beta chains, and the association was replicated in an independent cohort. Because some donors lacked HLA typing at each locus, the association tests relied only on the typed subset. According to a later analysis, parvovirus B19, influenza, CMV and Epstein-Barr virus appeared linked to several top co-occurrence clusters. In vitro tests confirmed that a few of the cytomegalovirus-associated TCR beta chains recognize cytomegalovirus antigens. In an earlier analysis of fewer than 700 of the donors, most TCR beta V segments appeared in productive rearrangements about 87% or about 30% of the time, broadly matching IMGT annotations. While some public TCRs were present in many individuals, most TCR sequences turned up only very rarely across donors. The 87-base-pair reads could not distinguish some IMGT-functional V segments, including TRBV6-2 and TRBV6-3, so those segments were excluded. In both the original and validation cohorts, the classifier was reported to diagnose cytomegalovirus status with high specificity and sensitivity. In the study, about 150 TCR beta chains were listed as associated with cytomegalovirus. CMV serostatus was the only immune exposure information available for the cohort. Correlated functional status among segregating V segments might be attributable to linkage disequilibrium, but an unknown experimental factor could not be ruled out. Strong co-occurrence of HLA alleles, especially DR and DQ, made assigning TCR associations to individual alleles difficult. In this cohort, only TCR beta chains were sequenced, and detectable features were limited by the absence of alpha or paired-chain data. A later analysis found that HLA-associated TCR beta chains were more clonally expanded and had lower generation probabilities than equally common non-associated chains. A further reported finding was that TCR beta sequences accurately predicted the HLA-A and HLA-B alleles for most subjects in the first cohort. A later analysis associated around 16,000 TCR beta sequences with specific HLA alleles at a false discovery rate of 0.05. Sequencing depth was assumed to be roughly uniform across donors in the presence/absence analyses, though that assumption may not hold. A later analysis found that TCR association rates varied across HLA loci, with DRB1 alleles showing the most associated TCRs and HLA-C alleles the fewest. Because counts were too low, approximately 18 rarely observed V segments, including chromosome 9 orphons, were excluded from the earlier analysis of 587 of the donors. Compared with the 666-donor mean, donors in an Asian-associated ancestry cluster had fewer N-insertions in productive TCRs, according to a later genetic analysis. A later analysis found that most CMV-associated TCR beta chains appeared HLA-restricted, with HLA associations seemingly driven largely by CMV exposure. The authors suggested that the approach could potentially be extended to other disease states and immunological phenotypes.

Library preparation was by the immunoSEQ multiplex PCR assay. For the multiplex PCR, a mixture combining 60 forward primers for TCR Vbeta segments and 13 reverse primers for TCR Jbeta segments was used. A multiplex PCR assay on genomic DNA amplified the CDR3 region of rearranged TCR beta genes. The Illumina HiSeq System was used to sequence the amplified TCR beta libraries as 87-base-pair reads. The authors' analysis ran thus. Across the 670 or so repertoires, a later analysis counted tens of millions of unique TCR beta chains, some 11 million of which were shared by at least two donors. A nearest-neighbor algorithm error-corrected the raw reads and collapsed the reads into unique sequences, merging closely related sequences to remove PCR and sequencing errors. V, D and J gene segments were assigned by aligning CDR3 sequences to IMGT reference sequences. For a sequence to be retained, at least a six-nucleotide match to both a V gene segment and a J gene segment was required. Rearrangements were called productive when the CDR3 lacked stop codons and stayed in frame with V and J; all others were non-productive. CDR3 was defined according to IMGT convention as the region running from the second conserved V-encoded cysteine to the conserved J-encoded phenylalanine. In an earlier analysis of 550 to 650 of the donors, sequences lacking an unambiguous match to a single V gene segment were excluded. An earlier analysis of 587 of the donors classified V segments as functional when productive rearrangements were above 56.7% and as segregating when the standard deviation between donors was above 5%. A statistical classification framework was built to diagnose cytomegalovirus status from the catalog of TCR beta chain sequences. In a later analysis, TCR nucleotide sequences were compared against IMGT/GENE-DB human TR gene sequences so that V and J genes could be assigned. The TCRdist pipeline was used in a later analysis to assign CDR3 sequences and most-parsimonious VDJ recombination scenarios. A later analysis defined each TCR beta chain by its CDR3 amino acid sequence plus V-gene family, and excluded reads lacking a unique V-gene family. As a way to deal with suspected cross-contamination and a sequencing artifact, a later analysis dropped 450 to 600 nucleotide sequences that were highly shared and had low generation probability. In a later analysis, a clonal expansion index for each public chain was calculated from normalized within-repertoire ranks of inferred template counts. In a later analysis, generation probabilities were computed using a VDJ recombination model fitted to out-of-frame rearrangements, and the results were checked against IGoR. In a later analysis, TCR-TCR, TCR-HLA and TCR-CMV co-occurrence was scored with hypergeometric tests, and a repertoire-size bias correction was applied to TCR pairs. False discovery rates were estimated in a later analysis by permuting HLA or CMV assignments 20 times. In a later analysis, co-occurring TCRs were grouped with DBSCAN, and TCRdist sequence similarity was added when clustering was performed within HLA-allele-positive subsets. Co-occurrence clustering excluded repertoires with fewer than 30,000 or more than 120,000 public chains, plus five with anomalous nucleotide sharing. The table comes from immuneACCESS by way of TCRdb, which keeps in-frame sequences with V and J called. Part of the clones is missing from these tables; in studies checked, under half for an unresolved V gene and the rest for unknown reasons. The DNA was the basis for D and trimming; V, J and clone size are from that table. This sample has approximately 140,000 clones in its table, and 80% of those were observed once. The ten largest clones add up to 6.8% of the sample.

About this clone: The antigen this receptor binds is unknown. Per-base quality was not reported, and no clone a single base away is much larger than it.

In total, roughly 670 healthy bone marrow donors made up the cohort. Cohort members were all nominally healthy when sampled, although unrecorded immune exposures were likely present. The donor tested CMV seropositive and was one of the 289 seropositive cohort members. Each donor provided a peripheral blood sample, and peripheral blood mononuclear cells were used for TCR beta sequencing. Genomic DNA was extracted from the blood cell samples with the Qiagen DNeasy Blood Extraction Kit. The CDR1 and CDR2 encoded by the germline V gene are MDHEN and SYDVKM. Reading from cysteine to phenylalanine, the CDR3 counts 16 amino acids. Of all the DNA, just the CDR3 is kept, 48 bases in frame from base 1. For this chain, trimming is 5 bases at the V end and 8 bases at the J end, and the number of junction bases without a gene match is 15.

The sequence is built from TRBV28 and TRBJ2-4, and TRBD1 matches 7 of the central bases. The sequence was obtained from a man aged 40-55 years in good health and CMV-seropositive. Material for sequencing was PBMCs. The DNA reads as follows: TGTGCCAGCAGTCATTCGCCGGACAGGAGGTGGGACATTCAGTACTTC. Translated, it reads CASSHSPDRRWDIQYF.